The 3 T cell receptor beta chains given below trace back to one sample, sequenced in a study of cytomegalovirus exposure and HLA in healthy donors. Here immunoSEQ multiplex PCR was the method, and the copy in TCRdb shows in-frame clones only, minus some. In the table there are approximately 90,000 clones, roughly 92% of which are singletons. Sequencing was performed on PBMCs. The source of these receptors is a woman aged 30 to 39 in good health and CMV-seropositive.

The sample holds one count of this clone. The rearrangement uses TRBV18 and TRBJ2-1; 11 bases align to TRBD2. The length of the CDR3 is 15 residues. Germline lookup yields CDR1 KGHSH and CDR2 LQKENI. Trimming cost V 6 bases and J 6 bases; bases outside gene matches: 7. The CDR3 here is CASSPTSGSFNEQFF. CDR3 bases: TGTGCCAGCTCGCCAACTAGCGGGAGTTTCAATGAGCAGTTCTTC.

V is TRBV21-1 and J is TRBJ2-7; the listed D gene, TRBD2, was not tested against the DNA. TRBV21-1 corresponds to a pseudogene. This CDR3 contains 20 residues. CDR3 DNA: TGTGCCAGCAGCAAACCAGTCGGGACCCTTAGCGGGAGGGCCTACTACGAGCAGTACTTC. Its translation: CASSKPVGTLSGRAYYEQYF.

This chain's CDR3 is CSVIVAGSSYEQYF. DNA for the CDR3: TGCAGCGTTATAGTAGCGGGGAGCTCCTACGAGCAGTACTTC. J is TRBJ2-7 and V is TRBV29-1; the match to TRBD2 covers 8 bases. The junction had 6 bases not matched to a gene; V was cut back by 5 bases and J by 0 bases. In germline, CDR1 is SQVTM, CDR2 ANQGSEA. This CDR3 region has 14 residues.